These 29 T cell receptor beta chains were all obtained from the same sample, sequenced in a study of radiotherapy plus CTLA-4 blockade in lung cancer. Only in-frame clones appear in the TCRdb table, and some are missing; sequencing was by immunoSEQ multiplex PCR. The sample includes roughly 120,000 clones, roughly 80% seen only once; the top ten take 4.5% to 5.5%. The specimen comprised peripheral blood, sampled from a patient treated with radiotherapy plus ipilimumab. These receptors came from a human donor with non-small cell lung cancer who had a partial response to radiotherapy plus ipilimumab.

This clone was counted only a few times. V gene TRBV28 combines with J gene TRBJ2-1; D perhaps matches TRBD1 (6 bases). The V end was cut by 5 bases, the J end by 8 bases, with 22 bases between. The CDR3 is made up of 16 amino acids. Germline-derived CDR1 and CDR2 are MDHEN and SYDVKM. CDR3 amino acids: CASSPWQGNGGDEQFF. CDR3 sequence (DNA): TGTGCCAGCAGTCCCTGGCAGGGGAATGGGGGCGATGAGCAGTTCTTC. The complete variable domain, with remaining parts taken from reference TRBV28 and TRBJ2-1, reads DVKVTQSSRYLVKRTGEKVFLECVQDMDHENMFWYRQDPGLGLRLIYFSYDVKMKEKGDIPEGYSVSREKKERFSLILESASTNQTSMYLCASSPWQGNGGDEQFFGPGTRLTVL.

CDR3 coding DNA: TGTGCCAGCAGCCGGACTAGCGGGAACACCGGGGAGCTGTTTTTT. The encoded protein is CASSRTSGNTGELFF. The chain combines TRBV5-4 with TRBJ2-2, with 10 positions matching TRBD2. With 4 bases clipped from V and 1 base from J, the junction kept 1 base outside the gene matches. The CDR3 extends over 15 amino acids. Germline assignment: CDR1 SGHNT and CDR2 YYREEE (reference sequence).

Regarding this clone: The junction departs from germline at one end; a sequencing error may be responsible. V gene TRBV19 combines with J gene TRBJ2-2; D unresolved. Per the germline V gene, CDR1 is LNHDA and CDR2 is SQIVND (reference sequence). CDR3 size: 16 residues. DNA for the CDR3: TGTGCCAGTAGTATTACCCCACAAGTGAACACCAGGGAGCTGTTTTTT. Protein sequence: CASSITPQVNTRELFF.

The table lists this clone with a count of one. The V call is TRBV5-1, the J call TRBJ1-1; maybe TRBD1 (5 bases). Trimming removed 1 base from V and 0 bases from J, with 22 bases in between. Germline V CDR1 and CDR2: SGHRS, YFSETQ. The CDR3 sequence is 19 residues long. CDR3 nucleotide sequence: TGCGCCAGCAGCTTGTCCGGGCCGGGAGTAGGGGCTTTGAACACTGAAGCTTTCTTT. Translation: CASSLSGPGVGALNTEAFF.

The chain employs TRBV28 and TRBJ2-2; 7 bases are shared with TRBD1. The CDR3 spans 15 residues. V shed 4 bases and J 1 base; nucleotides not matched to a gene: 3. Germline-derived CDR1 and CDR2 are MDHEN and SYDVKM. CDR3 protein: CASSSWTGNTGELFF. The CDR3 nucleotides are TGTGCCAGCAGTTCCTGGACAGGGAACACCGGGGAGCTGTTTTTT.

The CDR3 reads CAWSGSVGRWYF. For the CDR3, the DNA is TGTGCCTGGAGTGGATCTGTGGGGAGATGGTACTTC. The rearrangement joins TRBV30 to TRBJ2-5; a weak D match, TRBD2 (5 bases). Trimming removed 1 base from V and 13 bases from J, with 16 bases in between. Germline V gene lookup returns CDR1 GTSNPN and CDR2 SVGIG (reference sequence). The CDR3 extends over 12 amino acids.

CDR3 region: CASSVDSGGFSRETQYF. The DNA of the CDR3 is TGTGCCAGCAGCGTAGATTCGGGAGGGTTTAGTCGAGAGACCCAGTACTTC. The chain joins TRBV9 to TRBJ2-5; TRBD2 agrees at 8 bases. V lost 0 bases, J lost 4 bases, and 11 bases stayed unmatched. The V gene's germline CDR1 is SGDLS and CDR2 YYNGEE. The CDR3 extends over 17 amino acids.

The J gene is TRBJ1-5, the V gene TRBV5-1; 7 bases map to TRBD1. The V segment lost 2 bases and the J segment 7 bases; nucleotides outside the gene matches: 6. CDR3 length: 14 residues. Germline V CDR1 and CDR2: SGHRS, YFSETQ. Here the CDR3 DNA reads TGCGCCAGCAGCTTTCAGGGGGATGGACAGCCCCAGCATTTT. Translated: CASSFQGDGQPQHF.

This chain connects TRBV6-4 to TRBJ2-3; 7 positions match TRBD2. Germline values: CDR1 MRHNA, CDR2 SNTAGT. Trimming at V came to 5 bases and at J to 2 bases, leaving 7 bases not matched to a gene. CDR3 size: 15 residues. As DNA, the CDR3 is TGTGCCAGCAGTCCCGGGAGGCGTCCCACAGATACGCAGTATTTT. Encoded protein: CASSPGRRPTDTQYF.

This sequence joins TRBV28 and TRBJ1-1; D not certain. The germline V gene has CDR1 MDHEN and CDR2 SYDVKM. With 5 bases removed from V and 6 bases from J, the gap between germline ends came to 7 bases. There are 11 residues in the CDR3. CDR3 nucleotide sequence: TGTGCCAGCAGTCCTTTCGCTGAAGCTTTCTTT. Translating it yields CASSPFAEAFF.

This chain joins TRBV5-1 and TRBJ2-5, with TRBD1 matching 10 bases. This CDR3 region has 17 residues. The germline gives CDR1 SGHRS, CDR2 YFSETQ. The J segment lost 5 bases and the V segment lost 2 bases, leaving 12 bases of the junction unmatched. The CDR3 loop is CASSLGSTGGSRETQYF. CDR3 sequence (DNA): TGCGCCAGCAGCTTAGGGTCGACAGGGGGCTCGAGGGAGACCCAGTACTTC.

The chain recombines TRBV10-1 with TRBJ2-2; possibly TRBD2 for D (6 bases). Germline V gene lookup returns CDR1 WNHNN and CDR2 SYGVQD (reference sequence). This CDR3 region has 16 residues. V lost 5 bases, J lost 0 bases, and 13 bases lay in between. CDR3 amino acids: CASSRISGANTGELFF. The CDR3 region has the DNA TGCGCCAGCAGTAGGATTAGCGGAGCGAACACCGGGGAGCTGTTTTTT.

The rearrangement joins TRBV19 to TRBJ2-1; TRBD1 matches at 8 bases. This CDR3 has 14 residues. J lost 3 bases, V lost 6 bases, and 4 bases had no gene match. The germline gives CDR1 LNHDA, CDR2 SQIVND (reference sequence). The DNA for the CDR3 is TGTGCCAGTAGGGGGACAGGATACTACAATGAGCAGTTCTTC. This sequence encodes CASRGTGYYNEQFF.

The V and J genes are TRBV25-1 and TRBJ2-1, with D possibly TRBD1 on 6 matching bases. V lost 3 bases and J 7 bases, leaving 10 bases between the germline ends. The CDR3 has 13 amino acids. The germline CDR1 and CDR2 sequences are MGHDK and SYGVNS. The CDR3 here is CASSDRGRNEQFF. DNA of the CDR3: TGTGCCAGCAGTGACAGGGGAAGGAATGAGCAGTTCTTC.

The J gene is TRBJ2-1, the V gene TRBV28; TRBD2 agrees at 7 bases. The trim removed 5 bases at V and 8 bases at J, leaving 3 bases unmatched. Germline CDR1 reads MDHEN; CDR2 reads SYDVKM. This CDR3 has 12 amino acids. For the CDR3, the DNA is TGTGCCAGCAGTCCGGGGGGTTATGAGCAGTTCTTC. It yields the protein CASSPGGYEQFF. Variable domain in full (rest from reference TRBV28 and TRBJ2-1): DVKVTQSSRYLVKRTGEKVFLECVQDMDHENMFWYRQDPGLGLRLIYFSYDVKMKEKGDIPEGYSVSREKKERFSLILESASTNQTSMYLCASSPGGYEQFFGPGTRLTVL.

This chain links TRBV28 with TRBJ1-1; TRBD1 might be the D (5 bases). CDR1 and CDR2 from the germline V gene are MDHEN and SYDVKM. Deletions cut 5 bases from V and 6 bases from J, with 10 bases between. The CDR3 spans 12 residues. Written as DNA, the CDR3 is TGTGCCAGCAGTGGGACTGTCCCTGAAGCTTTCTTT. Protein sequence: CASSGTVPEAFF.

The chain recombines TRBV25-1 with TRBJ2-7, with D tentatively TRBD1 (5 bases). In germline, CDR1 is MGHDK, CDR2 SYGVNS. Trimming pared 3 bases from V and 7 bases from J, leaving 13 bases between. The CDR3 has 13 amino acids. DNA for the CDR3: TGTGCCAGCAGTGAGCCAACCAAGGGGGAGCAGTACTTC. Translation: CASSEPTKGEQYF.

The chain joins TRBV6-5 to TRBJ2-5, with a weak D call TRBD1 (5 bases). Trimming stripped 6 bases from V and 4 bases from J, with 9 bases between. Germline CDR1 is MNHEY and CDR2 is SVGAGI. The CDR3 is made up of 12 amino acids. CDR3 nucleotide sequence: TGTGCCAGCAGCGACCAGGGAGAGACCCAGTACTTC. Protein: CASSDQGETQYF.

The genes are TRBV11-3 and TRBJ1-1, with D hard to call. This CDR3 comprises 13 residues. Germline assignment: CDR1 SGHNT and CDR2 YENEEA. The V and J ends lost 3 bases and 1 base respectively, with 6 bases between them. The CDR3: CASSFRENTEAFF. DNA for the CDR3: TGTGCCAGCAGCTTTCGGGAGAACACTGAAGCTTTCTTT. The full variable domain, in which reference TRBV11-3 and TRBJ1-1 provide the parts outside the CDR3, is EAGVVQSPRYKIIEKKQPVAFWCNPISGHNTLYWYLQNLGQGPELLIRYENEEAVDDSQLPKDRFSAERLKGVDSTLKIQPAELGDSAVYLCASSFRENTEAFFGQGTRLTVV.

The chain has TRBV7-9 and TRBJ1-2; no reliable D call. The CDR3 sequence is 17 residues long. From germline, CDR1 is SEHNR and CDR2 FQNEAQ (reference sequence). The germline V and J ends were trimmed by 2 bases and 2 bases, with 18 bases remaining between them. In DNA form, the CDR3 reads TGTGCCAGCAGCTTATCGGCAGGATACCATCTCAACTATGGCTACACCTTC. Encoded protein: CASSLSAGYHLNYGYTF.

The chain employs TRBV7-2 and TRBJ2-5; no firm D call. Trimming shortened V by 5 bases and J by 5 bases, and 12 bases separated the two germline ends. The germline V gene encodes CDR1 SGHTA and CDR2 FQGNSA. The CDR3 has 13 amino acids. CDR3 nucleotides: TGTGCCAGCAGCCCTGCGGCTTTTGAGACCCAGTACTTC. It translates to CASSPAAFETQYF.

The V gene is TRBV18, the J gene TRBJ2-3; a weak D match, TRBD2 (5 bases). Germline V gene sequence: CDR1 KGHSH, CDR2 LQKENI. CDR3 length: 17 amino acids. Trimming left V 2 bases short and J 0 bases short, with 15 bases between. CDR3 coding DNA: TGTGCCAGCTCACCAAATCGGGCTAGCCGAAGCACAGATACGCAGTATTTT. As protein: CASSPNRASRSTDTQYF.

The V gene is TRBV5-1, the J gene TRBJ1-4; the D gene is possibly TRBD1 (6 bases). The CDR3 covers 15 residues. The V end lost 0 bases, the J end lost 10 bases, and 16 bases lay between the germline ends. Germline V CDR1 and CDR2: SGHRS, YFSETQ. The CDR3 is CASSLDGTNQGKLFF. For the CDR3, the DNA is TGCGCCAGCAGCTTGGACGGGACAAACCAGGGAAAACTGTTTTTT.

The chain links TRBV6-1 to TRBJ1-1; tentatively, D is TRBD1 (5 bases). Trimming removed 1 base at V and 10 bases at J, with 25 bases between. CDR1 and CDR2 (germline): MNHNS, SASEGT. CDR3 length equals 17 residues. The CDR3 reads CASSEDYGTHRSTAAFF. CDR3 coding DNA: TGTGCCAGCAGTGAAGATTACGGGACTCACCGGAGCACGGCAGCTTTCTTT.

The J gene is TRBJ2-2, the V gene TRBV19; possible D gene TRBD2, 7 bases. The CDR3 runs 16 residues. Germline lookup yields CDR1 LNHDA and CDR2 SQIVND (reference sequence). V gave up 5 bases and J gave up 3 bases, with 16 bases separating them. The CDR3 DNA follows: TGTGCCAGTAGTGGGAGGGGCAGGGGACACACCGGGGAGCTGTTTTTT. Its protein is CASSGRGRGHTGELFF.

This chain uses TRBV6-1 with TRBJ1-2, with D perhaps TRBD1 (6 bases). This CDR3 has 16 residues. V shed 4 bases and J shed 8 bases, with 23 bases lying between them. Germline V gene sequence: CDR1 MNHNS, CDR2 SASEGT. The CDR3 sequence is CASSARQRATGKGYTF. CDR3 nucleotide sequence: TGTGCCAGCAGTGCCAGACAGAGGGCCACAGGGAAGGGCTACACCTTC.

Of note for this clone: The identical CDR3 is also encoded by other nucleotide sequences in the sample. J is TRBJ1-3 and V is TRBV18; D is possibly TRBD1 (5 bases). The CDR3 runs 15 residues. Deletions cut 3 bases from V and 0 bases from J, with 9 bases between. Germline lookup yields CDR1 KGHSH and CDR2 LQKENI. The DNA of the CDR3 is TGTGCCAGCTCACCGGACATCTACTCTGGAAACACCATATATTTT. Amino acids: CASSPDIYSGNTIYF.

The rearrangement uses TRBV5-1 and TRBJ2-1; possibly TRBD1 for D (5 bases). V shed 3 bases and J shed 5 bases, with 15 bases lying between them. The CDR3 runs 15 residues. Germline V gene sequence: CDR1 SGHRS, CDR2 YFSETQ. CDR3 bases: TGCGCCAGCAGCTCCAGACAGCCTCCTAACAATGAGCAGTTCTTC. Amino acids: CASSSRQPPNNEQFF.

CDR3 nucleotides: TGCGCCAGCAGCCTATTCAGCTTGGAGTCTTCAAAGGCGGAGCTGTTTTTT. It yields the protein CASSLFSLESSKAELFF. The chain is built from TRBV4-1 and TRBJ2-2, with D unclear. Between the trimmed V and J ends, which lost 4 bases and 10 bases, there was a span of 25 bases. Germline values: CDR1 MGHRA, CDR2 YSYEKL. The CDR3 is 17 residues long.